One sample yielded the 14 T cell receptor beta chains listed below, sequenced in a study of T cells after yellow fever vaccination. TCRdb re-derived calls from the 5' RACE reads in MiXCR, one entry per CDR3 protein. Found here are more than 20,000 distinct CDR3 sequences, 5% to 7% of them singletons; the top ten hold 10% to 15%. The source was PBMCs, either bulk or a sorted T-cell subset (CD4+, CD8+, memory, or dextramer-sorted; not recorded which), collected 15 days after the yellow fever booster vaccination. These receptors were collected from a man aged 25-40 years who received the YFV17D yellow fever vaccine.

The sample holds many counts of this clonotype. The V gene is TRBV7-9, the J gene TRBJ2-4; 8 bases are shared with TRBD1. With V trimmed by 4 bases and J by 7 bases, 6 bases remained unmatched. The CDR3 has 14 amino acids. Germline V CDR1 and CDR2: SEHNR, FQNEAQ (reference sequence). This CDR3 is CASSSPRTGNIQYF. The CDR3 DNA reads TGTGCCAGCAGCTCTCCTCGGACAGGGAACATTCAGTACTTC.

This clonotype is deemed medium-sized. This chain joins TRBV5-1 and TRBJ2-1; D call uncertain. This CDR3 has 11 amino acids. V was clipped by 5 bases and J by 7 bases, with 7 bases between them. CDR1 and CDR2 (germline): SGHRS, YFSETQ. The CDR3 is CASSGQNEQFF. The CDR3 DNA reads TGCGCCAGCAGTGGTCAGAATGAGCAGTTCTTC.

This clonotype has at least ten counts. The chain links TRBV12-3 or TRBV12-4 to TRBJ1-2, with 9 bases identical to TRBD1. The CDR3 runs to 14 residues. J was trimmed by 8 bases and V by 6 bases; bases with no gene match: 10. The CDR3 reads CASRGGGQGNGYTF. The CDR3, as DNA: TGTGCCAGCAGGGGAGGGGGACAGGGTAACGGCTACACCTTC.

This clonotype has at least ten counts. The chain combines TRBV3-1 with TRBJ1-4; 8 bases match TRBD1. CDR1 and CDR2 from the germline V gene are LGHDT and YNNKEL (reference sequence). Trimming took 2 bases from V and 6 from J; bases not matched to a gene: 5. The CDR3 runs 15 residues. The CDR3 DNA reads as TGTGCCAGCAGCCAACTTTTCAGGGGGCATGAAAAACTGTTTTTT. Translating it yields CASSQLFRGHEKLFF.

There are many counts of this clonotype. V is TRBV5-1 and J is TRBJ2-3, with 9 positions matching TRBD2. CDR3 length: 15 amino acids. J was trimmed by 2 bases and V by 8 bases; bases with no gene match: 9. Per germline, CDR1 SGHRS and CDR2 YFSETQ. CDR3 region: CASLVSGSSTDTQYF. The CDR3 bases are TGCGCCAGTCTCGTTAGCGGGAGTTCCACAGATACGCAGTATTTT.

There are many counts of this clonotype. The CDR3 region is CASSYGGWGETQYF. Written as DNA, the CDR3 is TGTGCCAGCAGTTACGGGGGTTGGGGGGAGACCCAGTACTTC. This sequence joins TRBV6-5 and TRBJ2-5; possibly TRBD1 or TRBD2 for D (5 bases each). The germline CDR1 and CDR2 sequences are MNHEY and SVGAGI. V dropped 2 bases and J dropped 5 bases, with 12 bases sitting between them. This CDR3 contains 14 residues.

This clonotype has at least ten counts. J is TRBJ2-7 and V is TRBV7-2, with TRBD2 matching over 8 bases. Germline CDR1 reads SGHTA; CDR2 reads FQGNSA. Germline trimming cut 5 bases from V and 3 bases from J; bases unmatched to any gene: 12. This CDR3 contains 16 residues. The CDR3 coding sequence is TGTGCCAGCAGCCCCGTGTTCACTAGCGGTAACTACGAGCAGTACTTC. Protein product: CASSPVFTSGNYEQYF.

This clonotype was observed at least ten times. This sequence joins TRBV20-1 and TRBJ2-1; the D call may be TRBD1 or TRBD2 (7 bases each). CDR1 and CDR2 from the germline V gene are DFQATT and SNEGSKA (reference sequence). The CDR3 runs to 14 residues. Trimming cost V 4 bases and J 3 bases, with 13 bases left between them. CDR3 protein: CSAKGAGDYNEQFF. The CDR3 bases are TGCAGTGCTAAGGGGGCGGGGGACTACAATGAGCAGTTCTTC.

This clonotype has a count of ten or more. The chain has TRBV20-1 and TRBJ2-3; 9 bases are a match to TRBD1. The germline V gene encodes CDR1 DFQATT and CDR2 SNEGSKA (reference sequence). V dropped 5 bases and J dropped 4; count of bases not matched to a gene: 10. CDR3 length: 15 residues. Written as DNA, the CDR3 is TGCAGTGCTTCCGGCGGGACAGGGTCCGCAGATACGCAGTATTTT. Its translation is CSASGGTGSADTQYF.

This clonotype showed up many times. The rearrangement joins TRBV12-3 or TRBV12-4 to TRBJ2-5; tentatively, D is TRBD1 (6 bases). V was cut by 6 bases and J by 1 base, with 12 bases left in between. This CDR3 has 14 amino acids. The CDR3, as DNA: TGTGCCAGCAGCCGACAGGCACCCCAAGAGACCCAGTACTTC. This sequence encodes CASSRQAPQETQYF.

This clonotype was seen at least ten times. This chain connects TRBV25-1 to TRBJ2-5; D might be TRBD1 (5 bases). The CDR3 has 17 residues. Trimming stripped 6 bases from V and 1 base from J, with 21 bases between. Germline CDR1 reads MGHDK; CDR2 reads SYGVNS. The CDR3 DNA sequence: TGTGCCAGCAGAGCCTTGCTGGGGCGCGGCGTCCAAGAGACCCAGTACTTC. Its protein product is CASRALLGRGVQETQYF.

This clonotype was seen repeatedly, ten times or more. The V gene is TRBV11-2, the J gene TRBJ1-2; TRBD1 is a possible D gene (6 bases). Trimming took 0 bases from V and 6 from J, leaving 17 bases between them. The CDR3 sequence is 16 residues long. CDR1 and CDR2 (germline): SGHAT, FQNNGV. The DNA of the CDR3 is TGTGCCAGCAGCTTAGAGGCATATGGGACATCCAATGGCTACACCTTC. Protein: CASSLEAYGTSNGYTF.

This clonotype was counted many times. The V and J genes are TRBV6-5 and TRBJ1-2; weak D call: TRBD1 (5 bases). Between the trimmed V and J ends, which lost 2 bases and 1 base, there was a span of 11 bases. This CDR3 has 15 amino acids. Germline lookup yields CDR1 MNHEY and CDR2 SVGAGI. CDR3 region: CASSYRDSGNYGYTF. The CDR3 region has the DNA TGTGCCAGCAGTTACCGGGACTCCGGTAACTATGGCTACACCTTC.

In this sample, this clonotype turned up a few times. The chain combines TRBV6-1 with TRBJ2-6, with unresolved D. Germline CDR1 MNHNS, CDR2 SASEGT. Trimming removed 5 bases at V and 2 bases at J, with 7 bases between. This CDR3 is 14 amino acids long. Here the CDR3 reads CASSRRTGANVLTF. The DNA of the CDR3 is TGTGCCAGCAGTCGTCGTACTGGGGCCAACGTCCTGACTTTC.